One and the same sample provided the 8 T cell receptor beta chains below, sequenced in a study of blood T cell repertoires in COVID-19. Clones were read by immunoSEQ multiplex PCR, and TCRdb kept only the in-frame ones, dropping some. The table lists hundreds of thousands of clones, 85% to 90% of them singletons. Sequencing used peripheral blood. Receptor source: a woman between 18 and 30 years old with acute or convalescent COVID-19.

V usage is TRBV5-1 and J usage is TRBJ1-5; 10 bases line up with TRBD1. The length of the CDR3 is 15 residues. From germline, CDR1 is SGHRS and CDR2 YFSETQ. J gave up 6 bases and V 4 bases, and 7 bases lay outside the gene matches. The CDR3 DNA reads TGCGCCAGCAGCCTTGGGACAGGGGACAGTCAGCCCCAGCATTTT. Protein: CASSLGTGDSQPQHF.

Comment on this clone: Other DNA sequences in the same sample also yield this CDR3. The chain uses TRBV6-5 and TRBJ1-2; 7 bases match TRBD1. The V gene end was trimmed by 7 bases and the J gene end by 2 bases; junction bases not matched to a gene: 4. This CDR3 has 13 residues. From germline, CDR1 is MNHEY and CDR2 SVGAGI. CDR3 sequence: CASTRGSNYGYTF. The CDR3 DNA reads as TGTGCCAGCACCAGGGGGTCGAACTATGGCTACACCTTC.

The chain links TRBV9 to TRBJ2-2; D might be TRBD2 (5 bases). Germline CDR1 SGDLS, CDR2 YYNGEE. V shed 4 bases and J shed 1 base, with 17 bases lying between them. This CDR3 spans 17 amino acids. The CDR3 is CASSLPRVGKNTGELFF. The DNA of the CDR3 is TGTGCCAGCAGCCTCCCGAGGGTAGGAAAGAACACCGGGGAGCTGTTTTTT.

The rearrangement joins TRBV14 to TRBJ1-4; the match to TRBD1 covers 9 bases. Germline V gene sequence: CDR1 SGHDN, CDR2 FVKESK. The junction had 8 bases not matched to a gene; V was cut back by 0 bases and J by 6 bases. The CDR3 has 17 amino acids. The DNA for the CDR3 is TGTGCCAGCAGCCAAGACACAGGGGGCTGGTGGTATGAAAAACTGTTTTTT. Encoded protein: CASSQDTGGWWYEKLFF. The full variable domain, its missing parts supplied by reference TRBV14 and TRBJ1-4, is EAGVTQFPSHSVIEKGQTVTLRCDPISGHDNLYWYRRVMGKEIKFLLHFVKESKQDESGMPNNRFLAERTGGTYSTLKVQPAELEDSGVYFCASSQDTGGWWYEKLFFGSGTQLSVL.

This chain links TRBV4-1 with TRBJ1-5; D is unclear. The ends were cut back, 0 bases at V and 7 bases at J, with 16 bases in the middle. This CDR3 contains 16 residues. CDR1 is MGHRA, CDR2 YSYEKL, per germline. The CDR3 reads CASSQDHQVTPQPQHF. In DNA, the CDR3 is TGCGCCAGCAGCCAAGATCATCAGGTAACACCCCAGCCCCAGCATTTT.

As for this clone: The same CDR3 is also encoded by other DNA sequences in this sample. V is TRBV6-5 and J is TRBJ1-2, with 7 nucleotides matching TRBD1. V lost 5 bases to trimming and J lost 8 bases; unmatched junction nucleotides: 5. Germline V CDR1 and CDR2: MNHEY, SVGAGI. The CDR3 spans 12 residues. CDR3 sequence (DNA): TGTGCCAGCAGTCAGACAGGGAGCGGCTACACCTTC. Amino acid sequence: CASSQTGSGYTF.

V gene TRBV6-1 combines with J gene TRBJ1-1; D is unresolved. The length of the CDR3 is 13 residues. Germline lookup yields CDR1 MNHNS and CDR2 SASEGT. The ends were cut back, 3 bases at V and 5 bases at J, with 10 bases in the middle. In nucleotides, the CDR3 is TGTGCCAGCAGTGAGTTGGCATATACTGAAGCTTTCTTT. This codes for CASSELAYTEAFF.

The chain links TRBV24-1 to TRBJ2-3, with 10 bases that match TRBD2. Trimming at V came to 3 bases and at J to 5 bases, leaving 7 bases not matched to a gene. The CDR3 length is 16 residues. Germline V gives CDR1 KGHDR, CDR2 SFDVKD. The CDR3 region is CATSDPLAGEVDTQYF. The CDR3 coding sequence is TGTGCCACCAGTGATCCCCTAGCGGGGGAAGTAGATACGCAGTATTTT.